Shown below are 19 T cell receptor beta chains from a single sample sequenced in a study of blood T cell repertoires in COVID-19. Generated by immunoSEQ multiplex PCR, the TCRdb table keeps only in-frame clones and is missing some. The table includes approximately 130,000 clones, roughly 79% detected once. Sequences were obtained from peripheral blood. These receptor sequences come from a human donor in a cohort sampled during active COVID-19.

This clone occurred a few times. V is TRBV6-6 and J is TRBJ1-1, with TRBD1 identical over 7 bases. This CDR3 region has 14 residues. CDR1 is MNHNY, CDR2 SVGAGI, per germline (reference sequence). Unmatched junction bases numbered 10, after V lost 7 bases and J lost 5 bases. DNA for the CDR3: TGTGCCAGCATTGATCAGGGGGTTAAGACTGAAGCTTTCTTT. This gives the protein CASIDQGVKTEAFF.

This clone showed up just a few times. The chain uses TRBV7-9 and TRBJ2-2, with a possible D match to TRBD1 (5 bases). Germline values: CDR1 SEHNR, CDR2 FQNEAQ (reference sequence). The CDR3 has 12 residues. V was pared by 5 bases and J by 7 bases, with 8 bases between. CDR3 bases: TGTGCCAGCAGCACCGACAGCGGGGAGCTGTTTTTT. Its translation: CASSTDSGELFF.

J is TRBJ1-2 and V is TRBV5-6; D unclear. V lost 4 bases and J 5 bases, leaving 6 bases between the germline ends. Germline V lookup: CDR1 SGHDT, CDR2 YYEEEE. There are 11 residues in the CDR3. CDR3 loop: CASSRRYGYTF. The CDR3 bases are TGTGCCAGCAGCCGGAGGTATGGCTACACCTTC.

The chain uses TRBV30 and TRBJ2-1; D gene uncertain. The V and J ends lost 1 base and 7 bases respectively, with 5 bases between them. The germline gives CDR1 GTSNPN, CDR2 SVGIG (reference sequence). CDR3 length: 11 residues. The chain's CDR3 is CAWSARNEQFF. DNA of the CDR3: TGTGCCTGGAGTGCCAGGAATGAGCAGTTCTTC.

The chain recombines TRBV6-5 with TRBJ1-2, with 12 bases fitting TRBD1. The CDR3 runs 16 residues. CDR1 and CDR2 (germline): MNHEY, SVGAGI. V was pared by 0 bases and J by 4 bases, with 3 bases of the junction left unmatched. CDR3 in amino acids: CASSYSGQGATYGYTF. DNA of the CDR3: TGTGCCAGCAGTTACTCGGGACAGGGGGCTACCTATGGCTACACCTTC.

This clone was observed once. The chain has TRBV5-6 and TRBJ2-5, with D unclear. V was shortened by 0 bases and J by 5 bases, with 11 bases between the two germline ends. Per germline, CDR1 SGHDT and CDR2 YYEEEE. The CDR3 consists of 14 residues. The DNA for the CDR3 is TGTGCCAGCAGCTTGGAGGCAGGTATGGAGACCCAGTACTTC. Its translation: CASSLEAGMETQYF. Together with reference TRBV5-6 and TRBJ2-5, the CDR3 gives the full variable domain: DAGVTQSPTHLIKTRGQQVTLRCSPKSGHDTVSWYQQALGQGPQFIFQYYEEEERQRGNFPDRFSGHQFPNYSSELNVNALLLGDSALYLCASSLEAGMETQYFGPGTRLLVL.

This clone has just a few counts. The CDR3 spells CASSLAGEGNTIYF. In DNA form, the CDR3 reads TGCGCCAGCAGCTTGGCCGGGGAGGGGAACACCATATATTTT. The chain recombines TRBV5-1 with TRBJ1-3; a possible D gene is TRBD1 (5 bases). The V gene's germline CDR1 is SGHRS and CDR2 YFSETQ. V shed 0 bases and J shed 7 bases, with 11 bases lying between them. This CDR3 comprises 14 residues.

This clone is medium-sized within its sample. V is TRBV28 and J is TRBJ2-1, with a possible D match to TRBD2 (6 bases). CDR1 is MDHEN, CDR2 SYDVKM, per germline. The CDR3 contains 15 residues. The ends were cut back, 2 bases at V and 6 bases at J, with 14 bases in the middle. The CDR3 nucleotides read TGTGCCAGCAGTTTAGACGGGACTCCATCCAATGAGCAGTTCTTC. Its protein product is CASSLDGTPSNEQFF. The entire variable domain, with the rest obtained from reference TRBV28 and TRBJ2-1, is as follows: DVKVTQSSRYLVKRTGEKVFLECVQDMDHENMFWYRQDPGLGLRLIYFSYDVKMKEKGDIPEGYSVSREKKERFSLILESASTNQTSMYLCASSLDGTPSNEQFFGPGTRLTVL.

The V and J genes are TRBV5-4 and TRBJ1-2; TRBD1 agrees at 7 bases. Germline CDR1 SGHNT, CDR2 YYREEE (reference sequence). After removal of 4 bases from V and 8 bases from J, the junction contained 5 bases not matched to a gene. The length of the CDR3 is 12 residues. The CDR3 coding sequence is TGTGCCAGCAGCATAAGGACAGGAGGCTACACCTTC. The encoded protein is CASSIRTGGYTF. The entire variable domain, with the rest obtained from reference TRBV5-4 and TRBJ1-2, is as follows: ETGVTQSPTHLIKTRGQQVTLRCSSQSGHNTVSWYQQALGQGPQFIFQYYREEENGRGNFPPRFSGLQFPNYSSELNVNALELDDSALYLCASSIRTGGYTFGSGTRLTVV.

The chain links TRBV7-8 to TRBJ1-3; the match to TRBD1 covers 11 bases. This CDR3 spans 15 amino acids. Per the germline V gene, CDR1 is SGHVS and CDR2 is FQNEAQ. V dropped 8 bases and J dropped 3; count of bases not matched to a gene: 6. CDR3 amino acids: CASSRTGGFGNTIYF. CDR3 sequence (DNA): TGTGCCAGCTCCCGGACAGGGGGCTTTGGAAACACCATATATTTT. Variable domain in full (rest from reference TRBV7-8 and TRBJ1-3): GAGVSQSPRYKVAKRGQDVALRCDPISGHVSLFWYQQALGQGPEFLTYFQNEAQLDKSGLPSDRFFAERPEGSVSTLKIQRTQQEDSAVYLCASSRTGGFGNTIYFGEGSWLTVV.

This clone occurred once. The same CDR3 is also encoded by other DNA sequences in this sample. The chain joins TRBV30 to TRBJ2-7, with 8 bases lining up with TRBD2. Germline CDR1 reads GTSNPN; CDR2 reads SVGIG (reference sequence). The V segment lost 2 bases and the J segment 4 bases; nucleotides outside the gene matches: 4. This CDR3 has 13 amino acids. CDR3 region: CAWSPGGGYEQYF. CDR3 coding DNA: TGTGCCTGGAGTCCCGGGGGGGGATACGAGCAGTACTTC.

The rearrangement joins TRBV19 to TRBJ1-1; TRBD1 aligns across 8 bases. CDR1 is LNHDA and CDR2 is SQIVND in the germline V gene (reference sequence). This CDR3 region has 14 residues. With V trimmed by 3 bases and J by 1 base, 1 base remained unmatched. Here the CDR3 DNA reads TGTGCCAGTAGTATTGGGACAGGGAACACTGAAGCTTTCTTT. Translation gives CASSIGTGNTEAFF.

The CDR3 DNA is TGTGCCAGCAGTTTCCCGCGGGACAGAGGCTACGAGCAGTACTTC. It codes for CASSFPRDRGYEQYF. The V and J genes are TRBV6-2 or TRBV6-3 and TRBJ2-7; tentatively, D is TRBD1 (7 bases). V lost 4 bases to trimming and J lost 3 bases, with 16 bases between them. CDR3 length: 15 amino acids. CDR1 and CDR2 (germline): MNHEY, SVGEGT.

The rearrangement joins TRBV10-3 to TRBJ2-7, with 7 bases that match TRBD1. Trimming took 8 bases from V and 0 from J; bases not matched to a gene: 4. This CDR3 has 13 residues. Germline V gives CDR1 ENHRY, CDR2 SYGVKD. CDR3 loop: CAIRAGGSYEQYF. Written as DNA, the CDR3 is TGTGCCATCCGGGCAGGGGGCTCCTACGAGCAGTACTTC.

The rearrangement links TRBV7-8 to TRBJ1-4; D unclear. Germline CDR1 reads SGHVS; CDR2 reads FQNEAQ. The germline V and J ends were trimmed by 2 bases and 3 bases, with 13 bases remaining between them. The CDR3 loop spans 16 amino acids. The CDR3 DNA sequence: TGTGCCAGCAGCTTAACGAGGCACCGCCCTAATGAAAAACTGTTTTTT. Protein sequence: CASSLTRHRPNEKLFF. The full variable domain, its missing parts supplied by reference TRBV7-8 and TRBJ1-4, is GAGVSQSPRYKVAKRGQDVALRCDPISGHVSLFWYQQALGQGPEFLTYFQNEAQLDKSGLPSDRFFAERPEGSVSTLKIQRTQQEDSAVYLCASSLTRHRPNEKLFFGSGTQLSVL.

Note on this clone: Other DNA sequences within the sample encode an identical CDR3. This chain links TRBV5-1 with TRBJ1-5, with D unclear. The V and J ends lost 4 bases and 0 bases respectively, with 11 bases between them. Per the germline V gene, CDR1 is SGHRS and CDR2 is YFSETQ. The CDR3 is 15 amino acids. The CDR3 protein is CASSLDGFSNQPQHF. The CDR3 DNA sequence: TGCGCCAGCAGCCTGGATGGCTTTAGCAATCAGCCCCAGCATTTT.

This chain links TRBV14 with TRBJ1-2; possibly TRBD1 for D (5 bases). The CDR3 has 13 residues. CDR1 and CDR2 (germline): SGHDN, FVKESK. V gave up 3 bases and J gave up 3 bases, with 8 bases separating them. CDR3 in DNA: TGTGCCAGCAGCCAGGACACCTACTATGGCTACACCTTC. Translated: CASSQDTYYGYTF.

This chain joins TRBV30 and TRBJ2-7; D gene unclear. Germline CDR1 is GTSNPN and CDR2 is SVGIG (reference sequence). This CDR3 is built from 12 residues. Trimming pared 7 bases from V and 0 bases from J, leaving 10 bases between. The CDR3: CALSAASYEQYF. As DNA, the CDR3 is TGTGCCTTAAGCGCAGCCTCCTACGAGCAGTACTTC.

The gene calls are TRBV19 and TRBJ1-1; possible D gene TRBD1, 5 bases. From germline, CDR1 is LNHDA and CDR2 SQIVND (reference sequence). V gave up 3 bases and J gave up 1 base, with 21 bases separating them. The length of the CDR3 is 18 residues. DNA of the CDR3: TGTGCCAGTAGTATCATATACCCCCCAGGGCAAAGGAACACTGAAGCTTTCTTT. Its protein is CASSIIYPPGQRNTEAFF. The variable domain in full, with the rest retrieved from reference TRBV19 and TRBJ1-1, is DGGITQSPKYLFRKEGQNVTLSCEQNLNHDAMYWYRQDPGQGLRLIYYSQIVNDFQKGDIAEGYSVSREKKESFPLTVTSAQKNPTAFYLCASSIIYPPGQRNTEAFFGQGTRLTVV.